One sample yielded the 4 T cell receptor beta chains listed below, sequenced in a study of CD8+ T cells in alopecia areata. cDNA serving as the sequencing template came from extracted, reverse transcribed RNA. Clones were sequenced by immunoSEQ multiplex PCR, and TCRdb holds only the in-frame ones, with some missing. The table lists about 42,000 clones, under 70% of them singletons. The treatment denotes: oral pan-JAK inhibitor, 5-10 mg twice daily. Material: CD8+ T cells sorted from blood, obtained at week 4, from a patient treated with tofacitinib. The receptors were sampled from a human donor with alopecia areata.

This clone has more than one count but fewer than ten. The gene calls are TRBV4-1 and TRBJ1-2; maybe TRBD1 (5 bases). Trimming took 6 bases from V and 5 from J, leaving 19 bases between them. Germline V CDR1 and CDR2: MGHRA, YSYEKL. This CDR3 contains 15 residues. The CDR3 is CASSPNTGEGYGYTF. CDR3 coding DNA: TGCGCCAGCAGTCCCAATACGGGGGAAGGGTATGGCTACACCTTC.

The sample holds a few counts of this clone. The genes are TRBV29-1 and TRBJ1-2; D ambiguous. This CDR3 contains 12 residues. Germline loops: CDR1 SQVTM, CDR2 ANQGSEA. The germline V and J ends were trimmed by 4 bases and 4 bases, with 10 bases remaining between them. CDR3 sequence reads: CSVVADGYGYTF. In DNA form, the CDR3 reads TGCAGCGTTGTGGCCGACGGCTATGGCTACACCTTC.

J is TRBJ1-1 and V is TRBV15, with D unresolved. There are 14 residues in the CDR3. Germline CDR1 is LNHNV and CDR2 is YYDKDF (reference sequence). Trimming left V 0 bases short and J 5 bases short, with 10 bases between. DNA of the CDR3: TGTGCCACCAGCAGAGATCCTGTGGGAACTGAAGCTTTCTTT. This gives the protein CATSRDPVGTEAFF.

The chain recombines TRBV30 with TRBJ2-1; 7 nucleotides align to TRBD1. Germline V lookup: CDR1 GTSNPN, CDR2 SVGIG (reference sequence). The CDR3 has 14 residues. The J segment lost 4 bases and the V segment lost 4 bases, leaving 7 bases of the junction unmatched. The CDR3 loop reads CAWTPGQRYNEQFF. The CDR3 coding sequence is TGTGCCTGGACACCGGGACAGCGTTACAATGAGCAGTTCTTC.